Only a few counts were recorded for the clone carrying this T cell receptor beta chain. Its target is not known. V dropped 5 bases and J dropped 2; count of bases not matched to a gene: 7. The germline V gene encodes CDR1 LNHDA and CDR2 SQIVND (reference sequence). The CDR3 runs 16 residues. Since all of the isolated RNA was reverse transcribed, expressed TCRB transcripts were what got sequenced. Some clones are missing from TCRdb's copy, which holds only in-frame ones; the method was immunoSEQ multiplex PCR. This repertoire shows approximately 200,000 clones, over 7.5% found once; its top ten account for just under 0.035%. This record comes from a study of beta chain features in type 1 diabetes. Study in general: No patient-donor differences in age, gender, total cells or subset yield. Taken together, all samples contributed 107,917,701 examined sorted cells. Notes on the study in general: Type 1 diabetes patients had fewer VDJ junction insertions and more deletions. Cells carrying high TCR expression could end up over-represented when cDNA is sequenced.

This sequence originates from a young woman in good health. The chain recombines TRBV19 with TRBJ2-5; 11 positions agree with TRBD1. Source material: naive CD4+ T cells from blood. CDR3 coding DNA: TGTGCCAGTAGTTCTCGGGGACAGGGGGAACAAGAGACCCAGTACTTC. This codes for CASSSRGQGEQETQYF.